This T cell receptor beta chain emerged from a study of blood T cells in healthy people across ages. Overall study context: Capturing about one barcoded beta molecule per two T cells was achieved by template switching. General study findings and limits: Roughly linearly, TCR beta diversity per million T cells fell as age increased. Among long-lived donors, naive CD4+ cells were more numerous and diversity higher than in aged donors.

With a J-beta primer mix and a sample-barcoded 5' primer, a second PCR ran roughly 6 to 12 cycles. Researchers report that each sample yielded at least 3 million CDR3-containing paired-end reads. TCRdb reprocessed the 5' RACE reads with MiXCR, giving one entry per CDR3 protein. The sample shows around 1,800,000 distinct CDR3 sequences, 30% to 40% of them seen only once. CDR1 is SNHLY, CDR2 FYNNEI, per germline. V lost 3 bases, J lost 2 bases, and 14 bases lay in between. CDR3 length: 15 residues. This clonotype is a singleton in its sample. Its matching antigen is unknown. The V gene is TRBV2, the J gene TRBJ2-7; tentative D call: TRBD1 (5 bases). Sequenced input: blood. The source of this sequence is a human donor in good health. The CDR3: CASSDSRQRAYEQYF. CDR3 nucleotide sequence: TGTGCCAGCAGTGACTCCCGACAGCGAGCCTACGAGCAGTACTTC. Drawing the rest from reference TRBV2 and TRBJ2-7, the complete variable domain is EPEVTQTPSHQVTQMGQEVILRCVPISNHLYFYWYRQILGQKVEFLVSFYNNEISEKSEIFDDQFSVERPDGSNFTLKIRSTKLEDSAMYFCASSDSRQRAYEQYFGPGTRLTVT.